The clone carrying this T cell receptor beta chain came up many times. Its specificity is unknown. The read halts 3 residues ahead of the CDR3 end, with the missing end drawn from the germline J gene. Libraries were prepared by immunoSEQ multiplex PCR; TCRdb keeps only in-frame clonotypes and omits some of them. The sample shows more than 30,000 clones, none of them appearing just once. This entry is derived from a study of T cell clonality in common variable immunodeficiency. Study conclusions and caveats: Compared with healthy controls, CVID subjects showed increased TCRbeta clonality, mostly in about a third. Compared with controls, CVID subjects had fewer shared TCRbeta clones. Common variable immunodeficiency TCR beta sequences reportedly had fewer deletions and N-nucleotide insertions.

V was pared by 4 bases and J by 3 bases, with 5 bases of the junction left unmatched. The CDR3 spans 15 residues. Germline V gives CDR1 SGHKS, CDR2 YYEKEE (reference sequence). Patients and controls were mostly of Caucasian heritage. The material sequenced was peripheral blood mononuclear cells. The chain links TRBV5-5 to TRBJ2-2, with 8 bases matching TRBD1. The sequence was obtained from a person aged 18 to 70 in good health. The CDR3 here is CASSKGTGDTGELFF. Incomplete CDR3 DNA: TGTGCCAGCAGCAAAGGGACAGGTGACACCGGGGAG. The complete variable domain, with remaining parts taken from reference TRBV5-5 and TRBJ2-2, reads DAGVTQSPTHLIKTRGQQVTLRCSPISGHKSVSWYQQVLGQGPQFIFQYYEKEERGRGNFPDRFSARQFPNYSSELNVNALLLGDSALYLCASSKGTGDTGELFFGEGSRLTVL.